What follows describes a single TCR beta chain. Its antigen is undetermined. About 1.9 micrograms of genomic DNA (from cryopreserved PBMCs) were used for TCR beta libraries. These data come from a study of cytotoxic CD8 clonotypes in ibrutinib-treated CLL. Study outcomes and limitations: Clonality was higher at ibrutinib response and returned toward baseline at progression.

Profiled with immunoSEQ multiplex PCR; TCRdb holds only in-frame clones, not every one. The sample gives 65,000 to 80,000 clones, less than 85% of which show up once; roughly 35% is in the top ten. There are 14 residues in the CDR3. Germline assignment: CDR1 KGHSH and CDR2 LQKENI. V dropped 2 bases and J dropped 2 bases, with 10 bases sitting between them. Sequenced material: PBMCs, taken after 24 months of ibrutinib treatment. V is TRBV18 and J is TRBJ2-7; no reliable D call. This TCR came from a human donor with chronic lymphocytic leukemia. The CDR3 DNA follows: TGTGCCAGCTCACCATCGGGCACTACCTACGAGCAGTACTTC. Translation gives CASSPSGTTYEQYF.